This TCR beta chain was found in a study of T cells in localized non-small cell lung cancer. The data were produced by immunoSEQ multiplex PCR, yet TCRdb's version contains in-frame clones alone and is incomplete. Of roughly 58,000 clones listed, approximately 80% were seen once; the top ten hold around 4.7%. The sequence came from a man aged 35 to 69 with stage II lung adenocarcinoma. Sample: PBMCs, taken before any cancer treatment.

The CDR3 DNA reads TGTGCCACCAGCAGAGGTCTAGGGGGACAGGGGAGTTACGAGCAGTACTTC. Its protein product is CATSRGLGGQGSYEQYF. V and J are TRBV15 and TRBJ2-7; 10 positions agree with TRBD1. V was pared by 1 base and J by 4 bases, with 10 bases of the junction left unmatched. The CDR3 covers 17 residues. Germline V gene lookup returns CDR1 LNHNV and CDR2 YYDKDF (reference sequence).